This TCR beta chain derives from a study of T-cell memory formation after mild COVID-19. Study background: TCR clusters showed largely donor specificity. Overall study results and limits: Later expanders leaned toward CD4+, whereas clones contracting from day 15 to 85 were balanced CD4/CD8. Contracting CD4+ clones sat mainly in CM and EM; CD8+ in EMRA. There were some responding clones in pre-infection memory, which suggested that cross-reactive memory had joined.

A single record per CDR3 protein comes from TCRdb applying MiXCR to the 5' RACE reads. The table includes 390,000 or so distinct CDR3 sequences, 16% detected once. As for this clonotype: What it binds is unknown.

Trimming removed 3 bases at V and 1 base at J, with 12 bases between. Germline V gives CDR1 WSHSY, CDR2 SAAADI. The CDR3 consists of 15 residues. The sequencing sample was made of PBMCs or a T cell subset sorted from them (not recorded which). This TCR came from a man aged 18 to 30 who had mild COVID-19 (a few samples of this study predate the infection). Cell type and time point are not known. The chain is built from TRBV10-2 and TRBJ1-1; tentatively, D is TRBD1 (5 bases). In nucleotides, the CDR3 is TGCGCCAGCAGTGATCAGGGCGCGGGGAACACTGAAGCTTTCTTT. This sequence encodes CASSDQGAGNTEAFF.